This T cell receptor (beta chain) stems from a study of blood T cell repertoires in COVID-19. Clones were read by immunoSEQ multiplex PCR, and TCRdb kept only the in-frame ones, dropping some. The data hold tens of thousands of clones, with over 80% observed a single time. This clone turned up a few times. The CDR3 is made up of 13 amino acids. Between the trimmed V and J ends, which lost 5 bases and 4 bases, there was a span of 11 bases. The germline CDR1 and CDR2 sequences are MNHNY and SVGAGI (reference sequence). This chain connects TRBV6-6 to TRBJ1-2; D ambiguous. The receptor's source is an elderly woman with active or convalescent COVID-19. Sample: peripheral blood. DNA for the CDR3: TGTGCCAGCAGTCCCTTCGTTGTCTATGGCTACACCTTC. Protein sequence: CASSPFVVYGYTF.